This T cell receptor beta chain was sequenced for a study of long-term antiretroviral therapy in people with HIV. Points from the study as a whole: Clonal populations expanded prior to ART predominated within the repertoire at all time points.

This clone was observed a single time. As yet, its antigen is unknown. An immunoSEQ assay, version v3.0, was performed at survey level. Sequencing used immunoSEQ multiplex PCR; TCRdb keeps in-frame clones, though not all of them. This sample has approximately 17,000 clones; roughly 73% occur once, and the top ten carry around 16%. CDR1 and CDR2 from the germline V gene are MDHEN and SYDVKM. V lost 7 bases, J lost 2 bases, and 11 bases lay in between. The CDR3 totals 13 residues. The V gene is TRBV28, the J gene TRBJ1-2; maybe TRBD1 (6 bases). This TCR was sampled from a man aged 25 to 45 with HIV. The sequencing used unsorted PBMCs, collected less than 2.2 years before starting antiretroviral therapy. CDR3 protein: CASNREGNYGYTF. CDR3 coding DNA: TGTGCCAGCAACAGGGAGGGGAACTATGGCTACACCTTC.